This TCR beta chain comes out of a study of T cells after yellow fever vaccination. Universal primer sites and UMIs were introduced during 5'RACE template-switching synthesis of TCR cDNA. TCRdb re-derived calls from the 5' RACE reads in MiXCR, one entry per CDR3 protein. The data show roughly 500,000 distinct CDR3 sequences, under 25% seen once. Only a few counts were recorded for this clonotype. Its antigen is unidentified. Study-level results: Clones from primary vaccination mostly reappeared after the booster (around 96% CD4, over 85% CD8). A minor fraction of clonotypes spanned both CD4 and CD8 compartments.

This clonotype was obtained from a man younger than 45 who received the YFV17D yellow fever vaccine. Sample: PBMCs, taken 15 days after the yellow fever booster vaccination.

CDR3 nucleotide sequence: TGTGCCAGCAGTTTGGGCAGGGTCGGTAACACCGGGGAGCTGTTTTTT. This translates into CASSLGRVGNTGELFF. The J gene is TRBJ2-2, the V gene TRBV27; a possible D gene is TRBD1 (5 bases). Trimming cost V 3 bases and J 2 bases, with 13 bases left between them. The CDR3 runs to 16 residues. Germline V gene lookup returns CDR1 MNHEY and CDR2 SMNVEV (reference sequence).